The sample holds a few counts of the clone carrying this T cell receptor (beta chain). Original methodology: Amplification from reference gene primers served as the basis for estimated nucleated cell counts. Generated by immunoSEQ multiplex PCR, the TCRdb table keeps only in-frame clones and is missing some. That table gives V, J and clone size, and the DNA gave D and trimming. The table lists about 250,000 clones, roughly 88% of them singletons. Seattle researchers signed up patients amid active infection and tracked them longitudinally. This record comes from a study of blood T cell repertoires in COVID-19. Study background: PBMCs, B-cell-depleted T cells, or T cells provided the cDNA or gDNA that made up the material.

This receptor was identified in a woman aged 30 to 39 with COVID-19, enrolled during active disease. The sample taken for sequencing was peripheral blood.

The CDR3 here is CASRGGGRNEQYF. The CDR3 nucleotides read TGCGCCAGCAGGGGCGGGGGCAGGAACGAGCAGTACTTC. This chain links TRBV4-1 with TRBJ2-7, with D maybe TRBD2 (7 bases). CDR1 is MGHRA, CDR2 YSYEKL, per germline. CDR3 length: 13 residues. V lost 6 bases and J lost 5, with 14 bases in between.